This TCR beta chain was identified in a study of cytomegalovirus exposure and HLA in healthy donors. Overall study: HLA-typed donors were the source of some 85 million unique TCRs, which an early data release held.

On this clone: No antigen is known for it.

The study, taken as a whole, reports: With DRB1 most and HLA-C fewest, TCR association rates differed between HLA loci in a later analysis. Productive status was seen about 90% or about 30% of the time for most TCR beta V segments in an earlier analysis.

The study ran its PCR with 60 Vbeta and 13 Jbeta primers. In the original workflow: Later, roughly 80 million unique TCR beta chains were counted in an analysis, and approximately 10 million of them were shared. Here immunoSEQ multiplex PCR was the method, and the copy in TCRdb shows in-frame clones only, minus some. V and J calls and clone size are those listed in that table; D and trimming were worked out from the DNA. This table holds about 160,000 clones, about four fifths found once. The CDR3 loop spans 13 amino acids. Germline values: CDR1 MDHEN, CDR2 SYDVKM. V was shortened by 2 bases and J by 6 bases, with 5 bases between the two germline ends.

The TCR was taken from a man aged 25-45 years in good health and CMV-seronegative. Sequencing was carried out using PBMCs. The genes are TRBV28 and TRBJ1-6; D gene unclear. CDR3 in amino acids: CASSLLSNSPLHF. CDR3 nucleotide sequence: TGTGCCAGCAGTTTACTCAGTAATTCACCCCTCCACTTT.